Below are 20 T cell receptor beta chains sequenced from a single sample in a study of T cells in Graves' hyperthyroidism and ophthalmopathy. Amplification yielded TCR beta CDR3 regions, with RNA transcripts as the source. TCR CDR3 regions were first amplified by RT-PCR with HTBI primers. TCRdb passed the multiplex PCR reads through MiXCR, listing each CDR3 protein once. Of around 420,000 distinct CDR3 sequences in the sample, more than 15% were seen once. Material: blood. The source of these receptors is a woman aged 18-29 years with Graves' hyperthyroidism.

Notes on this clonotype: Possible read error: a much larger clone is one base away. V gene TRBV6-9 combines with J gene TRBJ2-1, with D perhaps matching TRBD2 (6 bases). This CDR3 region has 13 residues. Germline V CDR1 and CDR2: MNHGY, SVAAGI. This CDR3 reads CASSYTQDYEQSF. CDR3 in DNA: TGTGCCAGCAGTTACACCCAGGACTATGAGCAGTCCTTC.

The chain has TRBV7-9 and TRBJ1-6, with unresolved D. The CDR3 is made up of 16 amino acids. Germline V gene data show CDR1 as SEHNR and CDR2 as FQNEAQ (reference sequence). Trimming shortened V by 5 bases and J by 6 bases, and 17 bases separated the two germline ends. This chain's CDR3 is CASSDGPRAGNSPLHF. The CDR3 DNA reads as TGTGCCAGCAGCGACGGGCCTCGGGCGGGTAATTCACCCCTCCACTTT. The variable domain in full, with the rest retrieved from reference TRBV7-9 and TRBJ1-6, is DTGVSQNPRHKITKRGQNVTFRCDPISEHNRLYWYRQTLGQGPEFLTYFQNEAQLEKSRLLSDRFSAERPKGSFSTLEIQRTEQGDSAMYLCASSDGPRAGNSPLHFGNGTRLTVT.

This clonotype was seen repeatedly, ten times or more. The CDR3 DNA is TGTGCCAGCAGCTTCCGACAGGCCGGGGAGCTGTTTTTT. It encodes CASSFRQAGELFF. The J gene is TRBJ2-2, the V gene TRBV5-5; perhaps TRBD1 as D (6 bases). Germline CDR1 reads SGHKS; CDR2 reads YYEKEE (reference sequence). Trimming shortened V by 2 bases and J by 6 bases, and 8 bases separated the two germline ends. The CDR3 is 13 amino acids.

The sample holds many counts of this clonotype. The J gene is TRBJ2-1, the V gene TRBV12-3 or TRBV12-4; the D is unclear. This CDR3 comprises 11 residues. With 8 bases removed from V and 12 bases from J, the gap between germline ends came to 14 bases. The DNA of the CDR3 is TGTGCCAGCGTCTCAACCGGTTCGCAGTTCTTC. Translation gives CASVSTGSQFF.

In its sample, this clonotype was seen many times. The chain combines TRBV27 with TRBJ2-1; D ambiguous. The V gene's germline CDR1 is MNHEY and CDR2 SMNVEV (reference sequence). There are 15 residues in the CDR3. V gave up 1 base and J gave up 2 bases, with 9 bases separating them. The CDR3 reads CASSLLPGTYNEQFF. The CDR3 nucleotides read TGTGCCAGCAGTTTATTGCCGGGCACCTACAATGAGCAGTTCTTC.

This clonotype was recorded a few times. The rearrangement links TRBV11-2 to TRBJ1-1; TRBD1 is a possible D gene (6 bases). The CDR3 runs 16 residues. Germline CDR1 reads SGHAT; CDR2 reads FQNNGV. V lost 4 bases and J 4 bases, leaving 19 bases between the germline ends. CDR3 in amino acids: CASSSRDKVRTTEAFF. The DNA for the CDR3 is TGTGCCAGCAGCTCCCGGGACAAGGTCAGGACCACTGAAGCTTTCTTT. Full variable domain (missing parts from reference TRBV11-2 and TRBJ1-1): EAGVAQSPRYKIIEKRQSVAFWCNPISGHATLYWYQQILGQGPKLLIQFQNNGVVDDSQLPKDRFSAERLKGVDSTLKIQPAKLEDSAVYLCASSSRDKVRTTEAFFGQGTRLTVV.

This clonotype has ten or more counts. The CDR3 sequence is CASSYVRLGGVTEAFF. For the CDR3, the DNA is TGTGCCAGCAGTTACGTCCGCCTGGGGGGCGTTACTGAAGCTTTCTTT. This chain joins TRBV6-6 and TRBJ1-1; D possibly corresponds to TRBD1 (6 bases). The CDR3 runs to 16 residues. V was clipped by 2 bases and J by 5 bases, with 18 bases between them. The germline V gene has CDR1 MNHNY and CDR2 SVGAGI (reference sequence).

This clonotype has a handful of counts. Just one base apart from a much larger clone, this may be a read error. The J gene is TRBJ2-7, the V gene TRBV20-1; no clear D. Germline assignment: CDR1 DFQATT and CDR2 SNEGSKA (reference sequence). V shed 3 bases and J shed 6 bases, with 21 bases lying between them. This CDR3 has 15 amino acids. CDR3 loop: CSARFPVLGSTEQYF. DNA for the CDR3: TGCAGTGCTAGGTTCCCAGTACTTGGGTCAACCGAGCAGTACTTC.

This clonotype was recorded many times. J is TRBJ2-3 and V is TRBV2; D is perhaps TRBD1 or TRBD2 (5 bases each). The CDR3 runs 15 residues. V was cut by 4 bases and J by 5 bases, with 16 bases left in between. Germline CDR1 SNHLY, CDR2 FYNNEI. The CDR3 DNA reads as TGTGCCAGCAGTGTCGAGGGGCCCTCAGGAGATACGCAGTATTTT. It codes for CASSVEGPSGDTQYF.

This clonotype occurred a few times. CDR3 in amino acids: CASSLGQGKLFF. CDR3 coding DNA: TGTGCCAGCAGTTTGGGACAGGGAAAACTGTTTTTT. The chain carries TRBV12-3 or TRBV12-4 and TRBJ1-4, with 9 bases identical to TRBD1. The ends lost 3 bases at V and 10 bases at J; junction bases unmatched: 0. The CDR3 extends over 12 amino acids.

This clonotype was found many times. V is TRBV20-1 and J is TRBJ1-2; 8 positions agree with TRBD1. With V trimmed by 1 base and J by 5 bases, 6 bases remained unmatched. Germline V lookup: CDR1 DFQATT, CDR2 SNEGSKA (reference sequence). CDR3 size: 14 residues. The CDR3 here is CSARARNRGYGYTF. In DNA form, the CDR3 reads TGCAGTGCTAGAGCAAGGAACAGGGGGTATGGCTACACCTTC.

This clonotype was counted many times. The chain has TRBV7-2 and TRBJ2-2; possible D gene TRBD1, 6 bases. CDR3 length equals 17 residues. Germline assignment: CDR1 SGHTA and CDR2 FQGNSA. The V end was cut by 1 base, the J end by 2 bases, with 14 bases between. For the CDR3, the DNA is TGTGCCAGCAGCTTAGTAGGTGGACAGACTAACACCGGGGAGCTGTTTTTT. It encodes CASSLVGGQTNTGELFF.

This clonotype was seen at least ten times. V usage is TRBV2 and J usage is TRBJ1-6; 10 bases are shared with TRBD1. Germline-derived CDR1 and CDR2 are SNHLY and FYNNEI. The CDR3 is 17 residues long. With 5 bases clipped from V and 9 bases from J, the junction kept 13 bases outside the gene matches. CDR3 coding DNA: TGTGCCAGCAGTTACCCGGGACAGGGGAGTGCTGGTTCACCCCTCCACTTT. As protein: CASSYPGQGSAGSPLHF.

This clonotype was counted at least ten times. The chain is built from TRBV28 and TRBJ2-7; 7 positions match TRBD2. J gave up 0 bases and V 3 bases, and 5 bases lay outside the gene matches. Germline assignment: CDR1 MDHEN and CDR2 SYDVKM. The CDR3 runs to 15 residues. The CDR3: CASSFPSGDSYEQYF. CDR3 bases: TGTGCCAGCAGTTTCCCCAGCGGGGACTCCTACGAGCAGTACTTC.

This clonotype has a handful of counts. The V call is TRBV6-1, the J call TRBJ2-5; no reliable D call. There are 12 residues in the CDR3. The germline CDR1 and CDR2 sequences are MNHNS and SASEGT. Trimming stripped 0 bases from V and 4 bases from J, with 3 bases between. The CDR3 sequence: CASSEARETQYF. The DNA for the CDR3 is TGTGCCAGCAGTGAAGCGCGAGAGACCCAGTACTTC.

Here the CDR3 reads CASSPPGGWGETQYF. The CDR3 nucleotides are TGTGCCAGCAGCCCTCCCGGGGGATGGGGAGAGACCCAGTACTTC. The chain combines TRBV11-2 with TRBJ2-5; weak D call: TRBD2 (6 bases). The length of the CDR3 is 15 residues. CDR1 SGHAT and CDR2 FQNNGV come from the germline V gene. V was clipped by 5 bases and J by 4 bases, with 17 bases between them.

There are many counts of this clonotype. V and J are TRBV5-1 and TRBJ2-4; 7 positions match TRBD2. Germline values: CDR1 SGHRS, CDR2 YFSETQ. V trimming: 4 bases; J trimming: 4 bases; junction bases outside the gene matches: 8. The CDR3 contains 15 residues. The CDR3 loop is CASSQSVGGKNIQYF. In nucleotides, the CDR3 is TGCGCCAGCAGCCAATCGGTCGGGGGGAAAAACATTCAGTACTTC.

This clonotype was counted ten times or more. The chain recombines TRBV3-2 with TRBJ1-5; whether TRBD1, the table's D call, matches the DNA was not checked. TRBV3-2 is flagged as a pseudogene. This CDR3 spans 16 amino acids. The CDR3 nucleotides are TGTGCCAGCAGCCAAGATATGAAAGGGGGCAATCAGCCCCAGCATTTT. Protein sequence: CASSQDMKGGNQPQHF.

This clonotype was found a few times. The chain combines TRBV4-1 with TRBJ1-6; D possibly corresponds to TRBD1 (5 bases). Germline CDR1 MGHRA, CDR2 YSYEKL. Trimming removed 1 base from V and 10 bases from J, with 14 bases in between. This CDR3 is 15 amino acids long. CDR3 amino acids: CASSQGDSLGSPLHF. CDR3 bases: TGCGCCAGCAGCCAAGGAGACAGCCTTGGATCACCCCTCCACTTT.

The table lists this clonotype with many counts. The V gene is TRBV7-2, the J gene TRBJ2-1; TRBD2 matches at 9 bases. The CDR3 contains 17 residues. V gave up 5 bases and J gave up 8 bases; unmatched junction bases: 16. The V gene's germline CDR1 is SGHTA and CDR2 FQGNSA. The CDR3 DNA is TGTGCCAGCAGCCCCGGGATAGCGGGAGAGGGTGGTTATGAGCAGTTCTTC. Its protein product is CASSPGIAGEGGYEQFF.